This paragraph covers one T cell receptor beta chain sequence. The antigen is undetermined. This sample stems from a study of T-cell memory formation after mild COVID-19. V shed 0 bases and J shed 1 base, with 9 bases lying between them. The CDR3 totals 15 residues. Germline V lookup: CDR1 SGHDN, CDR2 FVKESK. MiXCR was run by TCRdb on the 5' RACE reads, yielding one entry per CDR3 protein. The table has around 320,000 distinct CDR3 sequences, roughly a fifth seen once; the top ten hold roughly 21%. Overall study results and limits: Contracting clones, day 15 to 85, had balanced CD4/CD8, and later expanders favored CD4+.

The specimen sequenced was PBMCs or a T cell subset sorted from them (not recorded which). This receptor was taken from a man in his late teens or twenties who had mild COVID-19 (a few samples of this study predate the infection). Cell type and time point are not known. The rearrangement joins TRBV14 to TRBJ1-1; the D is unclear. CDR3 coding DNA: TGTGCCAGCAGCCAAGAAGGCAGGCAGAACACTGAAGCTTTCTTT. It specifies CASSQEGRQNTEAFF.